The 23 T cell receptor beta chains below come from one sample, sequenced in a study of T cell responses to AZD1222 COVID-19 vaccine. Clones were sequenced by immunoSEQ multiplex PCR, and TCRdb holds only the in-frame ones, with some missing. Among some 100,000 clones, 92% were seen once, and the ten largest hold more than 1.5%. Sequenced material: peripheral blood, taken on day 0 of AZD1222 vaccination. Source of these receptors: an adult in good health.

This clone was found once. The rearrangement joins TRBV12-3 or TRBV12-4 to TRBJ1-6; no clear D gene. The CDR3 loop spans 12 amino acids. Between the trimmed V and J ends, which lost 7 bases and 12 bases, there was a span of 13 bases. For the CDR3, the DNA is TGTGCCAGCACTACCGGCTGGGGACCCCTCCACTTT. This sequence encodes CASTTGWGPLHF.

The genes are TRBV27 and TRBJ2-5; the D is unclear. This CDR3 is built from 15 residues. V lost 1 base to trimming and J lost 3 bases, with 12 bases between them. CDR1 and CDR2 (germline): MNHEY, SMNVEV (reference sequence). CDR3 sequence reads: CASSLLRGPKETQYF. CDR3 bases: TGTGCCAGCAGTTTATTGAGAGGCCCAAAAGAGACCCAGTACTTC.

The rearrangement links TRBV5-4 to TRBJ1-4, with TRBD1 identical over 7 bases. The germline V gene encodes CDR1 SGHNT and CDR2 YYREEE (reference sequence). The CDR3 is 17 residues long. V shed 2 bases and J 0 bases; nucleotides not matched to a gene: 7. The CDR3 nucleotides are TGTGCCAGCAGCTTACAGGGGAAGGGGGCAACTAATGAAAAACTGTTTTTT. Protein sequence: CASSLQGKGATNEKLFF. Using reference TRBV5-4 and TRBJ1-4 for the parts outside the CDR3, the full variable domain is ETGVTQSPTHLIKTRGQQVTLRCSSQSGHNTVSWYQQALGQGPQFIFQYYREEENGRGNFPPRFSGLQFPNYSSELNVNALELDDSALYLCASSLQGKGATNEKLFFGSGTQLSVL.

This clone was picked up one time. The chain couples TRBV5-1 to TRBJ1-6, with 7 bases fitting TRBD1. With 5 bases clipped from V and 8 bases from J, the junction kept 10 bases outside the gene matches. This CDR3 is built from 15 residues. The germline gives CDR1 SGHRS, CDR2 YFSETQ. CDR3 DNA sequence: TGCGCCAGCAGGAGCACAGGGGCGACGGATTCACCCCTCCACTTT. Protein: CASRSTGATDSPLHF.

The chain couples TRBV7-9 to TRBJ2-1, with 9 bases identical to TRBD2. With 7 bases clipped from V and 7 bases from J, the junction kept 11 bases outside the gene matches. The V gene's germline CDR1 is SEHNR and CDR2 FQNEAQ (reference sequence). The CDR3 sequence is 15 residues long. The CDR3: CASTHAGGPGNEQFF. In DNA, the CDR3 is TGTGCCAGCACCCACGCGGGAGGGCCGGGAAATGAGCAGTTCTTC.

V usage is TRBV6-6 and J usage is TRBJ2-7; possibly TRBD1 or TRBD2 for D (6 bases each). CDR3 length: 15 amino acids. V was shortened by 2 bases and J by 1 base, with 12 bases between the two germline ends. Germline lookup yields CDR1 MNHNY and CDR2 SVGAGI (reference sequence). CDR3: CASSYRLGGSYEQYF. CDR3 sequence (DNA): TGTGCCAGCAGTTACAGGCTAGGGGGGTCCTACGAGCAGTACTTC.

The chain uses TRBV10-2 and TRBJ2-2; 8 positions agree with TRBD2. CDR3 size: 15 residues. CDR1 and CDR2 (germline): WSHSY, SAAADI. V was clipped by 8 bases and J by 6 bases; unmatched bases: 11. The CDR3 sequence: CASLNTGTRPGELFF. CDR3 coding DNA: TGCGCCAGCTTAAACACCGGGACTAGGCCCGGGGAGCTGTTTTTT.

DNA for the CDR3: TGCGCCAGCAGCTTGGTTGGGACAGGGGTCACCGGGGAGCTGTTTTTT. This sequence encodes CASSLVGTGVTGELFF. V is TRBV5-1 and J is TRBJ2-2, with 10 bases aligning to TRBD1. After removal of 0 bases from V and 4 bases from J, the junction contained 3 bases not matched to a gene. The CDR3 loop spans 16 amino acids. Germline CDR1 reads SGHRS; CDR2 reads YFSETQ. The full variable domain, with the rest looked up from reference TRBV5-1 and TRBJ2-2, is KAGVTQTPRYLIKTRGQQVTLSCSPISGHRSVSWYQQTPGQGLQFLFEYFSETQRNKGNFPGRFSGRQFSNSRSEMNVSTLELGDSALYLCASSLVGTGVTGELFFGEGSRLTVL.

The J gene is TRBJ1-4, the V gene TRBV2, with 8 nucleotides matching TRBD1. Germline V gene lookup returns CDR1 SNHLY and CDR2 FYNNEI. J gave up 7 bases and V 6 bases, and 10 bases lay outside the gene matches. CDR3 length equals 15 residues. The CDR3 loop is CASSNQGASGEKLFF. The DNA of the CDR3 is TGTGCCAGCAGCAACCAGGGGGCGTCGGGTGAAAAACTGTTTTTT.

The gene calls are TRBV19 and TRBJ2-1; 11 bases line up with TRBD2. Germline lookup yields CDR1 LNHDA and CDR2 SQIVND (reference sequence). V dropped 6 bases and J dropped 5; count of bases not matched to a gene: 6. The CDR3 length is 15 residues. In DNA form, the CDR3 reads TGTGCCAGTAGCACGGGACTAGCGGTGAACAATGAGCAGTTCTTC. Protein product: CASSTGLAVNNEQFF.

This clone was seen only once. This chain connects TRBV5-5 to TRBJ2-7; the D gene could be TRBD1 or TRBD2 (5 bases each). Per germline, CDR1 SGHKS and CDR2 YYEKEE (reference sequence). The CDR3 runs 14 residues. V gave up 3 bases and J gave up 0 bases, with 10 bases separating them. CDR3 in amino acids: CASSSGTNSYEQYF. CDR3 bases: TGTGCCAGCAGCTCCGGGACCAACTCCTACGAGCAGTACTTC.

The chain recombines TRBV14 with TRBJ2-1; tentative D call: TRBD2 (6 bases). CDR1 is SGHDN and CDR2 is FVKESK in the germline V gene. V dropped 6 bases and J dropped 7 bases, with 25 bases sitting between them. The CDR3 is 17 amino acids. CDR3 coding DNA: TGTGCCAGCAGTCCGCTCTCCGCCCCTAGCGCATGGAATGAGCAGTTCTTC. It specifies CASSPLSAPSAWNEQFF.

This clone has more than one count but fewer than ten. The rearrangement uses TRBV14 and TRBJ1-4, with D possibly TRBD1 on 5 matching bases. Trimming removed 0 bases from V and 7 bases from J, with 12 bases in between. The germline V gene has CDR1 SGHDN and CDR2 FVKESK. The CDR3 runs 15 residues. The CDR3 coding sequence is TGTGCCAGCAGCCAAGAGATAGGGGTTGGTGAAAAACTGTTTTTT. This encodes CASSQEIGVGEKLFF.

CDR3 sequence (DNA): TGTGCCAGCAGCCAACCCGCCGGGGGCACTAATGAAAAACTGTTTTTT. This gives the protein CASSQPAGGTNEKLFF. The chain joins TRBV4-2 to TRBJ1-4; tentative D call: TRBD1 (6 bases). Germline assignment: CDR1 LGHNA and CDR2 YNFKEQ. Deletions cut 2 bases from V and 2 bases from J, with 12 bases between. There are 16 residues in the CDR3.

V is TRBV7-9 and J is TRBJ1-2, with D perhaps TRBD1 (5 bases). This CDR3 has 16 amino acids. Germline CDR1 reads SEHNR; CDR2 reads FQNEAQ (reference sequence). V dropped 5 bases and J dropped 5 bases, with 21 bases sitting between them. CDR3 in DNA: TGTGCCAGCAGCCTCTTTGTGGACACTTCGTATTATGGCTACACCTTC. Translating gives CASSLFVDTSYYGYTF.

As DNA, the CDR3 is TGCAGCGTTGCGTCCCCTGGTCCCTTTCTTTCTGGCGAGCAGTACTTC. Amino acid sequence: CSVASPGPFLSGEQYF. The J gene is TRBJ2-7, the V gene TRBV29-1; D uncertain. Germline CDR1 and CDR2: SQVTM and ANQGSEA. Trimming took off 4 bases at V and 6 bases at J, with 25 bases between the two ends. The CDR3 length is 16 residues.

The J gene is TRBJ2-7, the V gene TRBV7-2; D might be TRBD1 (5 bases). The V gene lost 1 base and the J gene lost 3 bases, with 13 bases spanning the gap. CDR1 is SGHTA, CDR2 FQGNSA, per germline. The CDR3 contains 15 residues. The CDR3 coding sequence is TGTGCCAGCAGCTTAGGGGCAGGGCTATACTACGAGCAGTACTTC. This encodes CASSLGAGLYYEQYF.

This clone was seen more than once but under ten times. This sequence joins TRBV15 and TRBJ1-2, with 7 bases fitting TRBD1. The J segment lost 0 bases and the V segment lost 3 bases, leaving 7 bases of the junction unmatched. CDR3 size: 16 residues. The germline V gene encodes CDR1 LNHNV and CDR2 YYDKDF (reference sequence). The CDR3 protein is CATSRDKGASNYGYTF. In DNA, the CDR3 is TGTGCCACCAGCAGGGACAAGGGGGCATCTAACTATGGCTACACCTTC.

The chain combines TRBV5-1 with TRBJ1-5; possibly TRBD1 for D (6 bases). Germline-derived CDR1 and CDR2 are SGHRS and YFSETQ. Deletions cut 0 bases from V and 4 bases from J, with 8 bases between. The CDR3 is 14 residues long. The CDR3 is CASSLEGVNQPQHF. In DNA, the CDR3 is TGCGCCAGCAGCTTGGAGGGGGTTAATCAGCCCCAGCATTTT.

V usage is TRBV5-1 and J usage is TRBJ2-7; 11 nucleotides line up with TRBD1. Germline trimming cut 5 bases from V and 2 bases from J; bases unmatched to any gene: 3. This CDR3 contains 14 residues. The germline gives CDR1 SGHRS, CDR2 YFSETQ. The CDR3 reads CASRWGQGAYEQYF. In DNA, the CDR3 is TGCGCCAGCAGATGGGGACAGGGGGCCTACGAGCAGTACTTC. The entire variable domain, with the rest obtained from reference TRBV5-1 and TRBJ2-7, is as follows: KAGVTQTPRYLIKTRGQQVTLSCSPISGHRSVSWYQQTPGQGLQFLFEYFSETQRNKGNFPGRFSGRQFSNSRSEMNVSTLELGDSALYLCASRWGQGAYEQYFGPGTRLTVT.

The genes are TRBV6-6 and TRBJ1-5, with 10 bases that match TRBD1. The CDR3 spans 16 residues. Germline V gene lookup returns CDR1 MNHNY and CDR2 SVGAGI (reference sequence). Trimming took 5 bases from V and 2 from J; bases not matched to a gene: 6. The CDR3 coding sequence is TGTGCCAGCAGTCCCACGGGGACAGGGGGCAATCAGCCCCAGCATTTT. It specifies CASSPTGTGGNQPQHF.

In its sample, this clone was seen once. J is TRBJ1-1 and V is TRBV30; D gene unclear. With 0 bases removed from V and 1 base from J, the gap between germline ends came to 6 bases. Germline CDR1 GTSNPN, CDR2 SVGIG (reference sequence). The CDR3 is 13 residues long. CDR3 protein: CAWSVTENTEAFF. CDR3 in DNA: TGTGCCTGGAGTGTAACGGAGAACACTGAAGCTTTCTTT.

CDR3 sequence: CASSQGSHSPLHF. CDR3 in DNA: TGTGCCAGCAGCCAAGGTTCACATTCACCCCTCCACTTT. The genes are TRBV14 and TRBJ1-6, with D uncertain. The CDR3 has 13 residues. Trimming took 1 base from V and 8 from J, leaving 6 bases between them. Germline values: CDR1 SGHDN, CDR2 FVKESK.